This record concerns one T cell receptor (beta chain) sequence. The specificity of this receptor is unknown. No qualities accompany the bases; no much larger clone lies one base away. In total, approximately 700 healthy bone marrow donors made up the cohort. All cohort members were sampled while nominally healthy, although unrecorded immune exposures were likely present. The donor tested CMV seronegative and was one of the 352 seronegative cohort members. A peripheral blood sample was collected from each donor, and TCR beta sequencing was performed on peripheral blood mononuclear cells. The Qiagen DNeasy Blood Extraction Kit was used to extract genomic DNA from the blood cell samples. This entry belongs to a study of cytomegalovirus exposure and HLA in healthy donors (dated by TCRdb to about 2017). Describing the broader study: According to an earlier analysis of 587 of the donors, some 180 million T cells yielded some 120 million unique TCR beta sequences and less than 300 Gb of sequence data. An early release covering more than 500 HLA-typed donors comprised 250 to 350 gigabases of sequencing data and around 85 million unique TCR sequences. The genetic ancestry cluster associated with self-reported Caucasian donors included 81% of the 300 to 450 genotyped donors. The aim of the study was to test whether cataloging public T cell receptors could identify signatures of past pathogen exposure. Using immunosequencing, the study profiled T cell repertoires from about 650 subjects and related those repertoires to cytomegalovirus serostatus. A separate validation cohort of more than 100 different subjects was used in addition to the roughly 720-subject first cohort. High-throughput TCR immunosequencing, statistical association of individual TCRs with disease status, and machine learning were combined to predict cytomegalovirus infection status. A later analysis re-analyzed previously published TCR beta repertoires from hundreds of donors and added high-resolution HLA genotyping to study TCR occurrence patterns. Rather than using new phenotypic data, the later analysis identified candidate immune exposures from TCR beta sequences and from how often those sequences occurred across donors. An earlier analysis of approximately 640 of the donors applied high-throughput TCR beta sequencing to assess whether each TCR beta V gene segment acted as functional or pseudogenic. Alongside the repertoire data, information on donor age, sex, ethnicity and CMV serostatus was compiled. In a later genetic analysis, genome-wide SNP genotypes for about 55% of the 666 donors were used, and that subset was treated as a discovery cohort. All discovery cohort repertoires had been generated using a single sequencing platform. Class I and class II HLA loci were covered by the typing at four-digit resolution. The number of donors typed differed by locus, with about 629-630 for A, B, C, DRB1 and DQB1, 522 for DQA1, about 610 for DPA1, and around 460 for DPB1. Roughly 5 DR-DQ haplotypes were handled as single units for association and clustering, since linkage in the cohort was strong. Among roughly 400 genotyped donors of the cohort, an average of about 240,000 unique TCR beta nucleotide sequences were sequenced per donor, around a sixth of them non-productive. The study at large found these results: A group of highly shared sequence variants was considered likely to be a technical artifact of the sequencing pipeline. A further reported finding was that TCR beta sequences accurately predicted the HLA-A and HLA-B alleles for most subjects in the first cohort. A total of roughly 160 TCR beta chains were listed by the study as associated with cytomegalovirus. The 87-base-pair reads could not distinguish some IMGT-functional V segments, including TRBV6-2 and TRBV6-3, so those segments were excluded. A later genetic analysis reported fewer N-insertions in productive TCRs among donors in an Asian-associated ancestry cluster than the roughly 700-donor mean. When HLA alleles, especially DR and DQ, strongly co-occurred, attributing TCR associations to individual alleles was difficult. Linkage disequilibrium might explain the correlated functional status among segregating V segments, but an unknown experimental factor could not be excluded. The authors suggested that the approach could potentially be extended to other disease states and immunological phenotypes. In a later analysis, several top co-occurrence clusters were reported to appear linked to parvovirus B19, influenza, CMV and Epstein-Barr virus. The classifier was reported to diagnose cytomegalovirus status with high specificity and sensitivity in both the original cohort and the validation cohort. Broadly in line with IMGT annotations, most TCR beta V segments showed up in productive rearrangements about 87% or about 30% of the time in an earlier analysis of about 500 of the donors. In a later analysis, HLA-associated TCR beta chains were found to be more clonally expanded and to have lower generation probabilities than equally common non-associated chains. At a false discovery rate of 0.05, a later analysis linked under 20,000 TCR beta sequences to specific HLA alleles. Across donors, most TCR sequences were observed very rarely, whereas some public TCRs were present in many individuals. The earlier analysis of approximately 560 of the donors excluded around 17 rarely observed V segments, including chromosome 9 orphons, because counts were too low. Only TCR beta chains were sequenced in this cohort, and the absence of alpha or paired-chain data limited detectable features. A few of the identified cytomegalovirus-associated TCR beta chains were confirmed in vitro to be specific for cytomegalovirus antigens. According to a later analysis, most CMV-associated TCR beta chains appeared to be HLA-restricted, and the HLA associations seemed to be driven largely by CMV exposure. An association between a missense DCLRE1C variant and V-gene and J-gene trimming of TCR beta chains was found in a later genetic analysis and replicated in an independent cohort. Immune exposure information for the cohort was limited to CMV serostatus. A later analysis found that TCR association rates varied across HLA loci, with DRB1 alleles showing the most associated TCRs and HLA-C alleles the fewest. Because HLA typing was missing for some donors at each locus, association tests included only the typed subset. Presence/absence analyses assumed roughly uniform sequencing depth across donors, an assumption that may not hold.

The CDR3 goes from the cysteine to the phenylalanine over 11 residues. This entry keeps only the CDR3 DNA: 33 bases, framed from base 1. From the germline V gene, CDR1 is SQVTM and CDR2 is ANQGSEA. The junction shows trimming of 6 bases on V and 7 bases on J, plus 9 bases between the germline ends. The method behind the library was the immunoSEQ multiplex PCR assay. For the multiplex PCR, a mixture combining 60 forward primers for TCR Vbeta segments and 13 reverse primers for TCR Jbeta segments was used. The CDR3 region of rearranged TCR beta genes was amplified from genomic DNA by a multiplex PCR assay. On the Illumina HiSeq System, the amplified TCR beta libraries were sequenced as 87-base-pair reads. Turning to the authors' computational methods: A later analysis tallied roughly 78 million unique TCR beta chains across the 666 repertoires, and some 10 million of those chains were shared by two or more donors. To remove PCR and sequencing errors, raw reads were error-corrected and collapsed into unique sequences using a nearest-neighbor algorithm that merged closely related sequences. To assign V, D and J gene segments, CDR3 sequences were aligned to IMGT reference sequences. For a sequence to be retained, a match of at least six nucleotides was required to both a V gene segment and a J gene segment. A rearrangement was called productive if the CDR3 had no stop codons and remained in frame with V and J, and every other rearrangement was called non-productive. CDR3 was defined by IMGT convention, running from the second conserved V-encoded cysteine to the conserved J-encoded phenylalanine. In an earlier analysis of approximately 500 of the donors, sequences lacking an unambiguous match to a single V gene segment were excluded. An earlier analysis of 450 to 650 of the donors called V segments functional above 56.7% productive rearrangements and segregating when the between-donor standard deviation exceeded 5%. A statistical classification framework was built for diagnosing cytomegalovirus status from the catalog of TCR beta chain sequences. A later analysis assigned V and J genes by comparing TCR nucleotide sequences with IMGT/GENE-DB human TR gene sequences. Using the TCRdist pipeline, a later analysis assigned CDR3 sequences along with most-parsimonious VDJ recombination scenarios. In a later analysis, each TCR beta chain was defined by its CDR3 amino acid sequence together with its V-gene family, and reads lacking a unique V-gene family were excluded. A later analysis removed over 500 highly shared, low-generation-probability nucleotide sequences to deal with suspected cross-contamination and a sequencing artifact. A later analysis calculated a clonal expansion index for each public chain from normalized within-repertoire ranks of inferred template counts. Generation probabilities in a later analysis came from a VDJ recombination model fitted to out-of-frame rearrangements, and those results were checked against IGoR. In a later analysis, hypergeometric tests were used to score TCR-TCR, TCR-HLA and TCR-CMV co-occurrence, with a repertoire-size bias correction applied to TCR pairs. False discovery rates were estimated in a later analysis by permuting HLA or CMV assignments 20 times. In a later analysis, co-occurring TCRs were grouped using DBSCAN, and TCRdist sequence similarity was added for clustering within HLA-allele-positive subsets. Repertoires with fewer than 30,000 or more than 120,000 public chains, plus five repertoires with anomalous nucleotide sharing, were excluded from co-occurrence clustering. TCRdb holds this immuneACCESS table with in-frame rearrangements only. Some clones are missing; in checked studies, unresolved V genes explain under half, and the rest has no known cause. D and trimming come from the DNA, and the V and J calls and clone size come from that table. This sample gives 120,000 to 150,000 clones in total; roughly 66% of them show up just once. The top ten constitute roughly 1.7% of the sample.

This clonotype was obtained from a woman between 18 and 29 years old in good health and CMV-seronegative. This receptor chain uses TRBV29-1 and TRBJ1-4; D gene: possibly TRBD1, on 5 matching bases. Sequenced sample: PBMCs. The CDR3 reads CSVQGGEKLFF. At the DNA level, the sequence is TGCAGCGTCCAGGGAGGTGAAAAACTGTTTTTT.